A selection of T cell receptor beta chains follows, all from one sample in a study of shared clonotypes between healthy human individuals. This table comes from immunoSEQ multiplex PCR, and its TCRdb copy is limited to in-frame clones, with some not included. The sample includes some 2,000,000 clones, around 96% of them seen just once. Sequencing was performed on naive CD8+ T cells sorted from blood. Receptors were obtained from a man aged 18 to 30 in good health. Both conserved end residues are part of each CDR3. The order of the fields is clone size, V gene, J gene, D gene, CDR3 length, CDR3 DNA, CDR3 protein. D genes are given only for firm matches. Clone size appears in some rows only: once, few, many, or a class for an expanded clone.

>NA|TRBV27|TRBJ1-2|NA|14
TGTGCCAGCAGTTTAACAGGGTACGACTATGGCTACACCTTC
CASSLTGYDYGYTF
>NA|TRBV7-8|TRBJ2-3|TRBD2|16
TGTGCCAGCAGCCCTGGACTAGCGGGGAACACAGATACGCAGTATTTT
CASSPGLAGNTDTQYF
>NA|TRBV27|TRBJ2-7|TRBD2|13
TGTGCCAGCAGTTTCGGGACTAGTTACGAGCAGTACTTC
CASSFGTSYEQYF
>NA|TRBV9|TRBJ2-1|NA|15
TGTGCCAGCAGCGTAGGACGTGACTACCTTGGTGAGCAGTTCTTC
CASSVGRDYLGEQFF
>NA|TRBV9|TRBJ2-5|NA|15
TGTGCCAGCAGCCCTGTTACCACCTCCCAAGAGACCCAGTACTTC
CASSPVTTSQETQYF
>NA|TRBV19|TRBJ2-3|NA|13
TGTGCCAGCAGGGGAAGGGGGACAGATACGCAGTATTTT
CASRGRGTDTQYF
>NA|TRBV10-2|TRBJ2-5|TRBD2|19
TGCGCCAGCAGTGAGGAGTTGACTGCCTTGCGGGGGGGTTGGGAGACCCAGTACTTC
CASSEELTALRGGWETQYF
>NA|TRBV18|TRBJ2-1|NA|15
TGTGCCAGCTCACCAGGAGGACTATCCTACAATGAGCAGTTCTTC
CASSPGGLSYNEQFF
>NA|TRBV4-3|TRBJ2-7|NA|16
TGCGCCAGCAGCCAAGAAGTCTCTCGGGGAGAGTACGAGCAGTACTTC
CASSQEVSRGEYEQYF
>once|TRBV13|TRBJ2-1|NA|15
TGTGCCAGCAGCATTAGCGGTAGCTCCTACAATGAGCAGTTCTTC
CASSISGSSYNEQFF
>NA|TRBV6-1|TRBJ2-1|TRBD2|15
TGTGCCAGCAGTCCTCGGGAGGGGCTCATCAATGAGCAGTTCTTC
CASSPREGLINEQFF
>NA|TRBV2|TRBJ2-6|NA|20
TGTGCCAGCAGGGAAATTAATGCAGGGTTCCCCCTCTCTGGGGCCAACGTCCTGACTTTC
CASREINAGFPLSGANVLTF
>NA|TRBV10-2|TRBJ2-1|NA|14
TGCGCCAGCAGTGTTAAAAGGGACTACAATGAGCAGTTCTTC
CASSVKRDYNEQFF
>NA|TRBV5-6|TRBJ2-6|NA|14
TGTGCCAGCACCCCACTTGCTGGGGCCAACGTCCTGACTTTC
CASTPLAGANVLTF
>NA|TRBV27|TRBJ2-3|NA|17
TGTGCCAGCAGTTTTTTGTCGGTTACGGGCATGGCAGATACGCAGTATTTT
CASSFLSVTGMADTQYF
>NA|TRBV27|TRBJ1-1|NA|14
TGTGCCAGCAGTTCTGGTGAGGTGAGGACTGAAGCTTTCTTT
CASSSGEVRTEAFF
>NA|TRBV4-2|TRBJ2-3|TRBD2|15
TGTGCCAGCAGCCAATTAGCGGGGGGGCCCGATACGCAGTATTTT
CASSQLAGGPDTQYF
>NA|TRBV6-5|TRBJ1-1|NA|14
TGTGCCAGCAGCAACGCACACTCTAACACTGAAGCTTTCTTT
CASSNAHSNTEAFF
>NA|TRBV4-1|TRBJ2-5|TRBD2|14
TGCGCCAGCGCGGGACTAGCGGGAGGAGAGACCCAGTACTTC
CASAGLAGGETQYF
>NA|TRBV6-6|TRBJ2-7|TRBD2|14
TGTGCCAGCAGTTACCGAGCGGGGGAATACGAGCAGTACTTC
CASSYRAGEYEQYF
>NA|TRBV4-1|TRBJ2-7|TRBD2|15
TGCGCCAGCAGCCTCGGACTAGCGGGAGGGTACGAGCAGTACTTC
CASSLGLAGGYEQYF
>NA|TRBV7-9|TRBJ2-5|TRBD1|16
TGTGCCAGCAGCTTAGGTGGGACAGGGGGGTCAGAGACCCAGTACTTC
CASSLGGTGGSETQYF
>NA|TRBV21-1|TRBJ2-7|NA|13
TGTGCCAGCAGCACGGGAGATATTTACGAGCAGTACTTC
CASSTGDIYEQYF
>NA|TRBV9|TRBJ2-3|NA|12
TGTGCCAGCAGCGTAGACAGAGATACGCAGTATTTT
CASSVDRDTQYF
>NA|TRBV7-9|TRBJ1-4|NA|15
TGTGCCAGCAGCTTAGGGGCGGAAGGGGAGGAAAAACTGTTTTTT
CASSLGAEGEEKLFF
>NA|TRBV4-1|TRBJ2-1|NA|13
TGCGCCAGCAGCCAAGAAGAGGGGAATGAGCAGTTCTTC
CASSQEEGNEQFF